This TCR beta chain was obtained from a study of CD8 T cells in ankylosing spondylitis. This clonotype was seen a handful of times. Its antigen is unidentified. Germline trimming cut 8 bases from V and 2 bases from J; bases unmatched to any gene: 10. This CDR3 is 15 amino acids long. CDR1 is MNHEY, CDR2 SMNVEV, per germline (reference sequence). General study findings and limits: For ankylosing spondylitis blood, a TCR beta motif of seven to nine highly homologous variants appeared characteristic.

TCRdb reprocessed the 5' RACE reads with MiXCR, giving one entry per CDR3 protein. Of over 400,000 distinct CDR3 sequences in the sample, 20% to 30% are singletons; the top ten hold 0.89%. The receptor's source is a male donor with ankylosing spondylitis. Sample: blood, either unsorted or a sorted T cell fraction (not recorded which). The chain employs TRBV27 and TRBJ2-7; TRBD1 aligns across 9 bases. The CDR3 coding sequence is TGTGCCAGCCAATTTAGGACAGGGGATACCTACGAGCAGTACTTC. Its translation is CASQFRTGDTYEQYF.